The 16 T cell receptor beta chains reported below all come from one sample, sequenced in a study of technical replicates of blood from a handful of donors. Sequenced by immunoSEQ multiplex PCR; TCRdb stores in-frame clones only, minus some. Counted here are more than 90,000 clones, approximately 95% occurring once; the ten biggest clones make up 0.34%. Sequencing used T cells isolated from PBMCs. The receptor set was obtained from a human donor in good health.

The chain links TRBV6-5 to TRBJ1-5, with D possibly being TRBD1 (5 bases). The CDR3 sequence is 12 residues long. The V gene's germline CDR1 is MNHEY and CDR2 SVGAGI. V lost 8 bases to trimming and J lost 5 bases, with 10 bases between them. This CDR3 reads CASGRVDQPQHF. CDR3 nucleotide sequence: TGTGCCAGCGGCAGGGTCGATCAGCCCCAGCATTTT.

CDR3 sequence: CASTGSGTLRTQYF. The CDR3 nucleotides read TGTGCCAGCACTGGGAGCGGAACTCTGCGTACGCAGTATTTT. The chain employs TRBV2 and TRBJ2-3; maybe TRBD2 (5 bases). Looked up from germline, CDR1 is SNHLY and CDR2 is FYNNEI. CDR3 length equals 14 residues. Trimming pared 7 bases from V and 8 bases from J, leaving 19 bases between.

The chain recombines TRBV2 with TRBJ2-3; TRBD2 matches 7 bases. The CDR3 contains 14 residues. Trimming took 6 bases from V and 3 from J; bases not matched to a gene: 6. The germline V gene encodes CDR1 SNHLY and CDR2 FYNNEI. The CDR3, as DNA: TGTGCCAGCAGGGGGGGAGGGAATACAGATACGCAGTATTTT. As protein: CASRGGGNTDTQYF.

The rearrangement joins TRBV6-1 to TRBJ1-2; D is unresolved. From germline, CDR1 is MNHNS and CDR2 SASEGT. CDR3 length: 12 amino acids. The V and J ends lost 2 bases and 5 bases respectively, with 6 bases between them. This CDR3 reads CASSEWSYGYTF. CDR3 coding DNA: TGTGCCAGCAGTGAATGGAGTTATGGCTACACCTTC.

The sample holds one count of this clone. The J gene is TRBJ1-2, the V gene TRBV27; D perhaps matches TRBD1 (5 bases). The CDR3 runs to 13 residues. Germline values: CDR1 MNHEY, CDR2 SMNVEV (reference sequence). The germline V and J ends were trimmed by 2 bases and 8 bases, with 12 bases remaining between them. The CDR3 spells CASSLGGVAGYTF. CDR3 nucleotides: TGTGCCAGCAGTTTAGGGGGGGTAGCAGGCTACACCTTC.

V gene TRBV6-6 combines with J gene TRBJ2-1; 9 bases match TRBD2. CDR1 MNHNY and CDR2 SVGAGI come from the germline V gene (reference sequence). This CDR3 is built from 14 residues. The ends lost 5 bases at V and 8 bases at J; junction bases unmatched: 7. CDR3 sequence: CASSPSGMSDEQFF. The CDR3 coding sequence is TGTGCCAGCAGTCCTAGCGGGATGTCGGATGAGCAGTTCTTC.

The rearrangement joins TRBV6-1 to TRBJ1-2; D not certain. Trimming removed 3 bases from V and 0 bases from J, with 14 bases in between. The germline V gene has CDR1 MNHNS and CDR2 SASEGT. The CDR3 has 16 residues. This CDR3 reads CASSDAGIPTNYGYTF. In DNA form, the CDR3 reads TGTGCCAGCAGTGATGCGGGGATACCAACTAACTATGGCTACACCTTC.

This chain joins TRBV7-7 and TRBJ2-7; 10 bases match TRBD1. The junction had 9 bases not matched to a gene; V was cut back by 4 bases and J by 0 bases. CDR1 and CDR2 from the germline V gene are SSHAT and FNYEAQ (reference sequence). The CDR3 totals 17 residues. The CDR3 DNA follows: TGTGCCAGCAGCTCGGGACAGGGGAAAGGGAGCTCCTACGAGCAGTACTTC. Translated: CASSSGQGKGSSYEQYF. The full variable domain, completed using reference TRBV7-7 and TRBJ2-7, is GAGVSQSPRYKVTKRGQDVTLRCDPISSHATLYWYQQALGQGPEFLTYFNYEAQPDKSGLPSDRFSAERPEGSISTLTIQRTEQRDSAMYRCASSSGQGKGSSYEQYFGPGTRLTVT.

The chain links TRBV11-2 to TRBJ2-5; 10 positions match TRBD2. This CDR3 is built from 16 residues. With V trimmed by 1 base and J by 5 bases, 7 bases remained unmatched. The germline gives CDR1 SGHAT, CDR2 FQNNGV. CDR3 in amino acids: CASSLASGRTEETQYF. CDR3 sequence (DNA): TGTGCCAGCAGCTTAGCTAGCGGGAGAACGGAGGAGACCCAGTACTTC.

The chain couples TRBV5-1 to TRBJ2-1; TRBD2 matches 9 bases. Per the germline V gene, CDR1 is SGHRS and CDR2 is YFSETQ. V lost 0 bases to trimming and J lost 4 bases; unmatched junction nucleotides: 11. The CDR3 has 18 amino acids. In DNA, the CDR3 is TGCGCCAGCAGCTTGGCCTTGGCGGGAGCGGGGGGATACAATGAGCAGTTCTTC. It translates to CASSLALAGAGGYNEQFF.

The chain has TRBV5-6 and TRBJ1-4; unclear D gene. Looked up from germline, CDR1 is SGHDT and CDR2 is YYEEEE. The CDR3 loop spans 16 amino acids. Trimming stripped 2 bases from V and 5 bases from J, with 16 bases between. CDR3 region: CASSFFPGGRNEKLFF. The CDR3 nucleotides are TGTGCCAGCAGCTTTTTCCCGGGAGGAAGAAATGAAAAACTGTTTTTT.

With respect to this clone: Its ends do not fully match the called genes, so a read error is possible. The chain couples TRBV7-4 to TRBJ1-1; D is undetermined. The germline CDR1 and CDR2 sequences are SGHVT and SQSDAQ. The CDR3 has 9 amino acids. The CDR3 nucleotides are TGTGCCAGTGAGGGTTTCGGGTACTTT. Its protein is CASEGFGYF.

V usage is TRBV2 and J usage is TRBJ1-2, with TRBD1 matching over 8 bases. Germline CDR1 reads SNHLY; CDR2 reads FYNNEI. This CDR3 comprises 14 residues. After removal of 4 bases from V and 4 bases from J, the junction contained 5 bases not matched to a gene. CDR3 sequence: CASSVDDRGYGYTF. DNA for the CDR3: TGTGCCAGCAGTGTTGACGACAGGGGCTATGGCTACACCTTC.

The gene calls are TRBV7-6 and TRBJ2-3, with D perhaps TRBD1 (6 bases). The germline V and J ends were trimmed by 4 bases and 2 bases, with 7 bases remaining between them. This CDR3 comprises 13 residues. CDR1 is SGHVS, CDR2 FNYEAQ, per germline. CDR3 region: CASSWTDTDTQYF. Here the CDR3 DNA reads TGTGCCAGCAGCTGGACAGACACAGATACGCAGTATTTT.

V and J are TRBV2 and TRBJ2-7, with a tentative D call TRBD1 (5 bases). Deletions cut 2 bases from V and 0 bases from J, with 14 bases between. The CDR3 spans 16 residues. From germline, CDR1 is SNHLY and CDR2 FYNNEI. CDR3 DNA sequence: TGTGCCAGCAGTGAATCTCCAGGGAAGGGCTCCTACGAGCAGTACTTC. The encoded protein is CASSESPGKGSYEQYF. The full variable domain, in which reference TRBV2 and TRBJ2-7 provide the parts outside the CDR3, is EPEVTQTPSHQVTQMGQEVILRCVPISNHLYFYWYRQILGQKVEFLVSFYNNEISEKSEIFDDQFSVERPDGSNFTLKIRSTKLEDSAMYFCASSESPGKGSYEQYFGPGTRLTVT.

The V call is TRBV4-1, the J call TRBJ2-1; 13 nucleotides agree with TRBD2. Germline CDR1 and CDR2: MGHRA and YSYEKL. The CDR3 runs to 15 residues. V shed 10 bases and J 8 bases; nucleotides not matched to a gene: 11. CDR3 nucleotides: TGCGCCACCCCAGAACTAGCGGGAGGGGGGTATGAGCAGTTCTTC. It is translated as CATPELAGGGYEQFF.